Listed below are T cell receptor beta chains from one sample, sequenced in a study of T cells in narcolepsy. Clones were sequenced by immunoSEQ multiplex PCR, and TCRdb holds only the in-frame ones, with some missing. The sample contains 25,000 to 30,000 clones, 79% of which appear only once. Material for sequencing was memory (CD45RA-) CD4+ T cells from blood. These receptors originate from a human donor in good health. Each CDR3 is given without its conserved first and last residue. The D gene is left open where the match is weak.

d_call,v_call,j_call,cdr3_aa
TRBD1,TRBV9,TRBJ2-1,ASSATGGGYNEQF
NA,TRBV28,TRBJ2-7,ASSFSGLYEQY
NA,TRBV6-1,TRBJ1-2,ASTRTPNYGYT
NA,TRBV21-1,TRBJ2-3,ASSKGGRVRSRTDTQY
NA,TRBV5-1,TRBJ2-5,ASSLAMETQY
TRBD1,TRBV7-2,TRBJ1-1,ASSFTGGTEAF
NA,TRBV27,TRBJ1-2,ASSLSAANYGYT
NA,TRBV19,TRBJ1-3,ASSRIAGDSGNTIY
TRBD2,TRBV7-3,TRBJ2-1,ASSLRGGAGVNEQF
NA,TRBV9,TRBJ1-2,ASSVEVSGGSCGYT
NA,TRBV2,TRBJ2-1,ASSMARRDEQF
NA,TRBV7-9,TRBJ2-3,ASSPYGRDPHFTQY
NA,TRBV7-8,TRBJ2-2,ASSRSGPGGELF
TRBD1,TRBV5-1,TRBJ1-2,ASSLGDRVNGYT